This TCR beta chain was profiled in a study of T cells after yellow fever vaccination. At the level of the study: For low cell numbers, libraries were made with SMART-Seq v4 Ultra Low Input.

As TCR cDNA was made by 5'RACE template switching, a universal primer site and UMIs were added. One entry per CDR3 protein, called by TCRdb with MiXCR from the 5' RACE reads. The table records some 560,000 distinct CDR3 sequences, less than 20% of them present only once. V was shortened by 0 bases and J by 6 bases, with 9 bases between the two germline ends. In germline, CDR1 is SGHRS, CDR2 YFSETQ. The CDR3 contains 14 residues. This chain links TRBV5-1 with TRBJ1-4; the D is unclear. The sequence was obtained from a man aged 25 to 40 who received the YFV17D yellow fever vaccine. Sequencing was performed on PBMCs, taken 15 days after the yellow fever booster vaccination. CDR3 bases: TGCGCCAGCAGCTTGGACAGTGGTTATGAAAAACTGTTTTTT. It translates to CASSLDSGYEKLFF.